The T cell receptor (beta chain) described here comes from a study of identical twins. Overall study results and limits: Out-of-frame alpha sequences common to twins exhibited an excess of low generation probability.

In germline, CDR1 is LNHDA, CDR2 SQIVND (reference sequence). The CDR3 covers 15 residues. Trimming cost V 3 bases and J 5 bases; bases outside gene matches: 8. Comments on this clonotype: Its antigen is currently unknown.

TCRdb itself ran the 5' RACE reads through MiXCR, one entry per CDR3 protein. The repertoire has 450,000 or so distinct CDR3 sequences, about a fifth of them found once; the top ten carry around 12%. The chain joins TRBV19 to TRBJ2-3; TRBD1 agrees at 7 bases. This receptor was identified in a man in his fifties or sixties in good health. The sequenced sample consisted of naive T cells sorted from blood. The DNA for the CDR3 is TGTGCCAGTAGTATCGGGACAGTCCTCGAAGATACGCAGTATTTT. Its protein is CASSIGTVLEDTQYF.